The 12 T cell receptor beta chains below were found in one sample sequenced in a study of sequential checkpoint blockade in melanoma (dated by TCRdb to the late 2010s). The treatment or condition label, as the study defines it: randomized to nivolumab then ipilimumab (arm A) or the reverse (arm B). Libraries were constructed by the immunoSEQ multiplex PCR assay. The table comes from immuneACCESS by way of TCRdb, which keeps in-frame sequences with V and J called. Part of the clones is missing from these tables; in studies checked, under half for an unresolved V gene and the rest for unknown reasons. Counted in this sample were thousands of clones; approximately 20% of them appeared once. In total, the top ten clones hold about 4% of the sample. The sample in question was tumor tissue (inferred from file names), obtained from a patient given nivolumab and ipilimumab in sequence. Receptors were obtained from a human donor with melanoma.

This clone is termed medium-sized (0.01 to 0.1%). The chain carries TRBV11-3 and TRBJ2-1; 10 bases line up with TRBD2. Trimming took 0 bases from V and 5 from J; bases not matched to a gene: 1. Germline V gene sequence: CDR1 SGHNT, CDR2 YENEEA. This CDR3 has 15 amino acids. Written as DNA, the CDR3 is TGTGCCAGCAGCTTAGAAGCGGGAGGGGACAATGAGCAGTTCTTC. Its protein is CASSLEAGGDNEQFF.

The V gene is TRBV5-1, the J gene TRBJ2-1; no clear D. In germline, CDR1 is SGHRS, CDR2 YFSETQ. CDR3 length: 15 amino acids. Trimming shortened V by 6 bases and J by 4 bases, and 17 bases separated the two germline ends. The CDR3 is CASNMGISRYNEQFF. DNA for the CDR3: TGCGCCAGCAATATGGGGATTTCTAGATACAATGAGCAGTTCTTC.

This clone has a handful of counts. The chain recombines TRBV11-3 with TRBJ2-1; 7 bases agree with TRBD1. V gave up 5 bases and J gave up 3 bases; unmatched junction bases: 7. This CDR3 comprises 15 residues. Germline V gene sequence: CDR1 SGHNT, CDR2 YENEEA. The CDR3 sequence: CASSPRQGYYNEQFF. CDR3 DNA sequence: TGTGCCAGCAGCCCTAGACAGGGATACTACAATGAGCAGTTCTTC.

The gene calls are TRBV10-2 and TRBJ2-1; 12 bases agree with TRBD1. Germline CDR1 WSHSY, CDR2 SAAADI. V shed 6 bases and J 7 bases; nucleotides not matched to a gene: 4. The CDR3 consists of 14 residues. CDR3 amino acids: CASSPGQGANEQFF. Here the CDR3 DNA reads TGCGCCAGCAGCCCGGGACAGGGGGCGAATGAGCAGTTCTTC.

The V and J genes are TRBV6-8 and TRBJ2-2, with 7 bases that match TRBD1. The V gene's germline CDR1 is MNHGY and CDR2 SAAAGT. The ends lost 6 bases at V and 5 bases at J; junction bases unmatched: 3. The CDR3 loop spans 13 amino acids. Here the CDR3 reads CASSRQGTGELFF. The CDR3 DNA sequence: TGTGCCAGCAGCCGACAGGGAACCGGGGAGCTGTTTTTT.

The chain has TRBV28 and TRBJ2-7; D could derive from TRBD1 or TRBD2 (5 bases each). V was shortened by 7 bases and J by 6 bases, with 22 bases between the two germline ends. From germline, CDR1 is MDHEN and CDR2 SYDVKM. This CDR3 contains 15 residues. CDR3 bases: TGTGCCAGCATTAGGGAAGGGGACCCCCGGGCCGAGCAGTACTTC. It yields the protein CASIREGDPRAEQYF. Full variable domain (remainder filled in from reference TRBV28 and TRBJ2-7): DVKVTQSSRYLVKRTGEKVFLECVQDMDHENMFWYRQDPGLGLRLIYFSYDVKMKEKGDIPEGYSVSREKKERFSLILESASTNQTSMYLCASIREGDPRAEQYFGPGTRLTVT.

The chain combines TRBV19 with TRBJ1-5; possibly TRBD1 for D (5 bases). CDR1 and CDR2 from the germline V gene are LNHDA and SQIVND (reference sequence). The length of the CDR3 is 13 residues. The ends were cut back, 7 bases at V and 6 bases at J, with 13 bases in the middle. The CDR3 nucleotides read TGTGCCAGTACCCCCCGTGGGGCTCAGCCCCAGCATTTT. This translates into CASTPRGAQPQHF. Drawing the rest from reference TRBV19 and TRBJ1-5, the complete variable domain is DGGITQSPKYLFRKEGQNVTLSCEQNLNHDAMYWYRQDPGQGLRLIYYSQIVNDFQKGDIAEGYSVSREKKESFPLTVTSAQKNPTAFYLCASTPRGAQPQHFGDGTRLSIL.

Relative to its sample, this clone is medium-sized. This chain connects TRBV11-3 to TRBJ2-1; no clear D. CDR3 size: 15 residues. Germline V CDR1 and CDR2: SGHNT, YENEEA. Trimming removed 3 bases from V and 3 bases from J, with 12 bases in between. Here the CDR3 reads CASSFPEENYNEQFF. The CDR3 bases are TGTGCCAGCAGCTTCCCCGAGGAGAACTACAATGAGCAGTTCTTC.

Only a few counts were recorded for this clone. The CDR3 is CASSRTHTEAFF. The CDR3 DNA sequence: TGTGCCAGCAGCAGGACTCACACTGAAGCTTTCTTT. This chain joins TRBV6-8 and TRBJ1-1, with D hard to call. The germline CDR1 and CDR2 sequences are MNHGY and SAAAGT. Trimming took off 6 bases at V and 3 bases at J, with 8 bases between the two ends. This CDR3 has 12 amino acids.

The chain is built from TRBV9 and TRBJ2-7; TRBD2 is a possible D gene (6 bases). The germline CDR1 and CDR2 sequences are SGDLS and YYNGEE. Between the trimmed V and J ends, which lost 4 bases and 10 bases, there was a span of 18 bases. The CDR3 length is 13 residues. This chain's CDR3 is CASSTQPGVFQYF. The CDR3 DNA is TGTGCCAGCAGCACCCAACCGGGGGTATTTCAGTACTTC.

The V and J genes are TRBV29-1 and TRBJ2-7; unclear D gene. The CDR3 is 14 amino acids. Between the trimmed V and J ends, which lost 5 bases and 2 bases, there was a span of 16 bases. Germline V gives CDR1 SQVTM, CDR2 ANQGSEA. CDR3 amino acids: CSVLNFHSPYEQYF. CDR3 bases: TGCAGCGTTTTGAACTTCCACAGTCCCTACGAGCAGTACTTC.

This clone was picked up many times. The DNA of the CDR3 is TGTGCCAGCAGCTTTCGGGCAGGGGATGGTTTAGAGACCCAGTACTTC. The encoded protein is CASSFRAGDGLETQYF. This chain connects TRBV11-3 to TRBJ2-5; D may be TRBD1 (6 bases). This CDR3 comprises 16 residues. Trimming stripped 3 bases from V and 4 bases from J, with 18 bases between. CDR1 SGHNT and CDR2 YENEEA come from the germline V gene.